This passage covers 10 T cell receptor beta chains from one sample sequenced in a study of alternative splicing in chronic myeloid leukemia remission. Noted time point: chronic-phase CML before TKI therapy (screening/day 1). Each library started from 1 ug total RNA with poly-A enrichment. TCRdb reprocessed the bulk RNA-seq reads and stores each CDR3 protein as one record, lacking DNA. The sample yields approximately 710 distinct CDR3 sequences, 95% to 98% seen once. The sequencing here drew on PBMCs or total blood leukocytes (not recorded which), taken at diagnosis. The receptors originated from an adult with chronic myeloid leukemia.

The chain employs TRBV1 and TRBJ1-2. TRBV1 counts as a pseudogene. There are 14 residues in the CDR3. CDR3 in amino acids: CTSSQPGVRYGYTF.

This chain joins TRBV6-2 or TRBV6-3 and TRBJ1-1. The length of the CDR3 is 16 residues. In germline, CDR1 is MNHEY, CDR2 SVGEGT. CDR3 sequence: CASNPTGEVWDTEAFF.

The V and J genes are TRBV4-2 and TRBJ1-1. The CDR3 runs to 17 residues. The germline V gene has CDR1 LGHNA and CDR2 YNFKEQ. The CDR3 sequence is CASSQDLLTAINTEAFF.

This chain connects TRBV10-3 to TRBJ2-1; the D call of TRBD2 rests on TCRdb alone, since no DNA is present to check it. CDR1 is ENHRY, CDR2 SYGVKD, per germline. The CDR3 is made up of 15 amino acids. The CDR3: CAISESVSGGNEQFF.

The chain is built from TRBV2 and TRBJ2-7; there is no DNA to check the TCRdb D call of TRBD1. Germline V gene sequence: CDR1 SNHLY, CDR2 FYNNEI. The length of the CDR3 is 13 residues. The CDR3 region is CASTRQGIYEQYF.

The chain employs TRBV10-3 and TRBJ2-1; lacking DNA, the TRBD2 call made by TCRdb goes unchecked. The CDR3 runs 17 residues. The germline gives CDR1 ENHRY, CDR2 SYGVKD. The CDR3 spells CAISKGQTLVGGNEQFF.

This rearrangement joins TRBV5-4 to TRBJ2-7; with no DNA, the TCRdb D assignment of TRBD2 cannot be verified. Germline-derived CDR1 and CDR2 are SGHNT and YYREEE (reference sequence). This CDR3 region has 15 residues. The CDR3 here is CASSRLAAGSREQYF. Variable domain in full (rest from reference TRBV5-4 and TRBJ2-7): ETGVTQSPTHLIKTRGQQVTLRCSSQSGHNTVSWYQQALGQGPQFIFQYYREEENGRGNFPPRFSGLQFPNYSSELNVNALELDDSALYLCASSRLAAGSREQYFGPGTRLTVT.

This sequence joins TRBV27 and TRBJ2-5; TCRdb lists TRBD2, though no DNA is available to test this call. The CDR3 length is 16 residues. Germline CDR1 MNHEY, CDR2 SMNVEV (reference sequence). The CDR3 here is CASSGQQGGLQETQYF.

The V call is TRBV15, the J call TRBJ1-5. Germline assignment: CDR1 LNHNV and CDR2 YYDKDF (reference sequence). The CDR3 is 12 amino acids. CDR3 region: CATRQLNQPQHF.

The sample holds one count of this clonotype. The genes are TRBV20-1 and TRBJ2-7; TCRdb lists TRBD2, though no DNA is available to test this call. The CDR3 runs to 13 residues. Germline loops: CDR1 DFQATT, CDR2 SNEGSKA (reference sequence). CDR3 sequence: CSATRTGIDEQYF.